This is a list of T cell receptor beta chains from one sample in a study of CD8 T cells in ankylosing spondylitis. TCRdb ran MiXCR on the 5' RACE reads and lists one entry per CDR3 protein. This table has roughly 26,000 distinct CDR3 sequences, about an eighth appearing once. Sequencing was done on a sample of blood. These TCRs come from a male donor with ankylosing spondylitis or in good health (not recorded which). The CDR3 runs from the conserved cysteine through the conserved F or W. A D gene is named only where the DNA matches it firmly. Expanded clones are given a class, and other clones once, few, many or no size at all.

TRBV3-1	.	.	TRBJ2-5	TGTGCCAGCAGCCGCAGACCGGGACCAGGTGAAGAGACCCAGTACTTC	CASSRRPGPGEETQYF
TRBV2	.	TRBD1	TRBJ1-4	TGTGCCAGCAGCGACAGGGTAGGAGATGAAAAACTGTTTTTT	CASSDRVGDEKLFF
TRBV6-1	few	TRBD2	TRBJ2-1	TGTGCCAGCAGCAGATTTAGCGGGAGGGCCTTAAATGAGCAGTTCTTC	CASSRFSGRALNEQFF
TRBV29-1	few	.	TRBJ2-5	TGCAGCGTGGAAAAGAGCGGGTCCGGCCAAGAGACCCAGTACTTC	CSVEKSGSGQETQYF
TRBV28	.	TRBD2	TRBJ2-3	TGTGCCAGCAGTCCCTTTCTAGCGGGAGCTAGTACAGATACGCAGTATTTT	CASSPFLAGASTDTQYF
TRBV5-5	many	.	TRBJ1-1	TGTGCCAGCAGCGGGGCGGGGCTGGGGAACACTGAAGCTTTCTTT	CASSGAGLGNTEAFF
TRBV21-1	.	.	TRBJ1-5	TGTGCCAGCAGCAAAGCGAGTCTGAGCAATCAGCCCCAGCATTTT	CASSKASLSNQPQHF
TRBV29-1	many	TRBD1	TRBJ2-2	TGCAGCGTTGAACTTGAGGGGACAGTTACCGGGGAGCTGTTTTTT	CSVELEGTVTGELFF
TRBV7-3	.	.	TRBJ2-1	TGTGCCAGCAGCCCACAGGGAAACTACAATGAGCAGTTCTTC	CASSPQGNYNEQFF
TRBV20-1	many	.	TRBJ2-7	TGCAGTGCTAGTGGTAGTAGTGGGAACGAGCAGTACTTC	CSASGSSGNEQYF
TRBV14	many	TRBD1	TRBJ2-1	TGTGCCAGCAGCCCGCACCGGGGACAGGCTAACAATGAGCAGTTCTTC	CASSPHRGQANNEQFF
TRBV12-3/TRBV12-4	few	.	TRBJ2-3	TGTGCCAGCGGCCGTAGCACAGATACGCAGTATTTT	CASGRSTDTQYF
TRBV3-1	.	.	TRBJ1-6	TGTGCCAGCAGCCAAGATGTGGCAGGGCTCCATTCACCCCTCCACTTT	CASSQDVAGLHSPLHF
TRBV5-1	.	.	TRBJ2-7	TGCGCCAGCAGCTTGGTCGGAGTAACCTACGAGCAGTACTTC	CASSLVGVTYEQYF
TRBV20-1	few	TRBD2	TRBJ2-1	TGCAGTGCTCCTAGCGGGGGTCCCAATGAGCAGTTCTTC	CSAPSGGPNEQFF
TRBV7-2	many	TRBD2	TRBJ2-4	TGTGCCAGCAGCTTAGCGGCGACTAGCGCACTGGGCGGTGGGAACATTCAGTACTTC	CASSLAATSALGGGNIQYF
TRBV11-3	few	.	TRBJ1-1	TGTGCCAGCAGCTTCGCCCCGGACACTGAAGCTTTCTTT	CASSFAPDTEAFF
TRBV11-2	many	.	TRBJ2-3	TGTGCCAGCAGCTTAGGTAGCGGTTTTGATACGCAGTATTTT	CASSLGSGFDTQYF
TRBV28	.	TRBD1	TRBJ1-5	TGTGCCAGCAGCCCAGGGGGCGCCCGACAGCCCCAGCATTTT	CASSPGGARQPQHF
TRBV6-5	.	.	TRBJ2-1	TGTGCCAGCAGTTACTCGAGCAGGGGTGAGCAGTTCTTC	CASSYSSRGEQFF
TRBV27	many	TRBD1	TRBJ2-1	TGTGCCAGCAGTTCCCTGACAGGGGTCTACAATGAGCAGTTCTTC	CASSSLTGVYNEQFF
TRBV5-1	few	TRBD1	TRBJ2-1	TGCGCCAGCAGCAAGCACCGGGACAGGGCCGAGCAGTTCTTC	CASSKHRDRAEQFF
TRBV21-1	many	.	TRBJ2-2	TGTGCCAGCCGGGGGCGGAGGGTCGGGGAGCTGTTTTTT	CASRGRRVGELFF
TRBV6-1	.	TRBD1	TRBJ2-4	TGTGCCAGCAGTCCCTCCCCGGCCAGGGGGTATCCCAAAAACATTCAGTACTTC	CASSPSPARGYPKNIQYF
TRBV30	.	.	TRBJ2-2	TGTGCCTGGAGTTTTGCGGAGAGCACCGGGGAGCTGTTTTTT	CAWSFAESTGELFF
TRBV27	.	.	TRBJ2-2	TGTGCCAGCAGTTTATTCGGCGGGGTCAACACCGGGGAGCTGTTTTTT	CASSLFGGVNTGELFF
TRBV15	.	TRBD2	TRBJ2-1	TGTGCCACCAGCAGGGAGGGACTAGCGGGAGTTGAGCAGTTCTTC	CATSREGLAGVEQFF
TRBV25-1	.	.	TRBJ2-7	TGTGCCAGCAGTGAAGAGAGAGGACACAGCTCCTACGAGCAGTACTTC	CASSEERGHSSYEQYF
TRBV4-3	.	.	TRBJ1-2	TGCGCCAGCAGCCAATCCAGGGTGTCTAACTATGGCTACACCTTC	CASSQSRVSNYGYTF
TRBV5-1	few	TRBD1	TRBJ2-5	TGCGCCAGCAGCTGGTCCGGGACAGGGGGTGAAGAGACCCAGTACTTC	CASSWSGTGGEETQYF
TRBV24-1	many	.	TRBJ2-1	TGTGCCACCAGTGATTTGCGCCCCGGGAGCTACAATGAGCAGTTCTTC	CATSDLRPGSYNEQFF
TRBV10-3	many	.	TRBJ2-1	TGTGCCATCAGTGAGGCCAAAGGGAATGAGCAGTTCTTC	CAISEAKGNEQFF
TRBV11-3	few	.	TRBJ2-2	TGTGCCAGCAGCTTAGGGTCTCACTCCGGGGAGCTGTTTTTT	CASSLGSHSGELFF
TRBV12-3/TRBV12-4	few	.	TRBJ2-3	TGTGCCAGCAGTTTCTCAGGGGTTTATACAGATACGCAGTATTTT	CASSFSGVYTDTQYF
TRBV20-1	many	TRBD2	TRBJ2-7	TGCAGTGCTAGAAGGGCGAGAGGGGCTAGCGGGCTCGGTGAGCAGTACTTC	CSARRARGASGLGEQYF
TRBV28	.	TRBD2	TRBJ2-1	TGTGCCAGCAACATAGCGGGAGGGCATTTTGAGCAGTTCTTC	CASNIAGGHFEQFF
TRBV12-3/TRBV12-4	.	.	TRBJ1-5	TGTGCCAGCAGGGCGCCGGGACACAATAGCAATCAGCCCCAGCATTTT	CASRAPGHNSNQPQHF
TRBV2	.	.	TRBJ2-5	TGTGCCAGCAGAGCAACAGGGTCTCAAGAGACCCAGTACTTC	CASRATGSQETQYF
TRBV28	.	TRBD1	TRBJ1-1	TGTGCCAGCACCCCAGGGGGGCGATCATCCGGAGCTTTCTTT	CASTPGGRSSGAFF
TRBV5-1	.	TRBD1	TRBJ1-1	TGCGCCAGCAGCTTGGGGGGACAGGGGAACACTGAAGCTTTCTTT	CASSLGGQGNTEAFF
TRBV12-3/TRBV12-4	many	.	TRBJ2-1	TGTGCCAGCATGGGCAACGAGCAGTTCTTC	CASMGNEQFF
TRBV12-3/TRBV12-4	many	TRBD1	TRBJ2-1	TGTGCCAGCAGTTTAAGTCAGGGGGCGGTTAATGAGCAGTTCTTC	CASSLSQGAVNEQFF
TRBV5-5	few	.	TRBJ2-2	TGTGCCAGCAGCTTGGGGACAGCGGACCCCGGGGAGCTGTTTTTT	CASSLGTADPGELFF
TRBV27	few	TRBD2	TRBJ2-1	TGTGCCAGCAGTTTGGGAGGACTAGCCAGACCTGAGCAGTTCTTC	CASSLGGLARPEQFF
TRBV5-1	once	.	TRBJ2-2	TGCGCCAGCAGCTTGGTTCCCAGGGATGGTACCGGGGAGCTGTTTTTT	CASSLVPRDGTGELFF
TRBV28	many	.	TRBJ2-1	TGTGCCAGCACCTATAAGAGGCGGGGCAATGAGCAGTTCTTC	CASTYKRRGNEQFF
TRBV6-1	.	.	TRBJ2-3	TGTGCCAGCAGCCGGGACCACGGCACAGATACGCAGTATTTT	CASSRDHGTDTQYF
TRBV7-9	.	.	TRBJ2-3	TGTGCCAGCAGCCCATGGCCCACAGATACGCAGTATTTT	CASSPWPTDTQYF
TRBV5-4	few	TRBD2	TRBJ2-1	TGTGCCAGCAGCTTTATGCGGGAGGGACGAAATGAGCAGTTCTTC	CASSFMREGRNEQFF
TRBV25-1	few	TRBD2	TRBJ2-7	TGTGCCAGCAGTGCTTCGACTAGCGACCGCTACGAGCAGTACTTC	CASSASTSDRYEQYF